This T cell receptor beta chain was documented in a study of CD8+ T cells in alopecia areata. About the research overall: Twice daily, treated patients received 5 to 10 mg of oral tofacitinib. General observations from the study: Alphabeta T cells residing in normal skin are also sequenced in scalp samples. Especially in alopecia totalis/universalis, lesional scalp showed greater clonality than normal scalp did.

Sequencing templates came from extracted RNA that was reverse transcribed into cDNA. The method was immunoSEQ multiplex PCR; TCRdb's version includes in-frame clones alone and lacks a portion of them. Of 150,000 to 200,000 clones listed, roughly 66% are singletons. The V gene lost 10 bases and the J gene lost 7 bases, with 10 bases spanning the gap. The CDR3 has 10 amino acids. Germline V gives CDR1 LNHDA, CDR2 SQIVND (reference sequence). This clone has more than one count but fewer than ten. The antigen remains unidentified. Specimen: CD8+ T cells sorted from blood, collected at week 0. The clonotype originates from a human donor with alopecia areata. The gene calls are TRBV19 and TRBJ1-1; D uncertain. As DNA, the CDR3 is TGTGCCACCTCCCGGGGTGAAGCTTTCTTT. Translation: CATSRGEAFF.